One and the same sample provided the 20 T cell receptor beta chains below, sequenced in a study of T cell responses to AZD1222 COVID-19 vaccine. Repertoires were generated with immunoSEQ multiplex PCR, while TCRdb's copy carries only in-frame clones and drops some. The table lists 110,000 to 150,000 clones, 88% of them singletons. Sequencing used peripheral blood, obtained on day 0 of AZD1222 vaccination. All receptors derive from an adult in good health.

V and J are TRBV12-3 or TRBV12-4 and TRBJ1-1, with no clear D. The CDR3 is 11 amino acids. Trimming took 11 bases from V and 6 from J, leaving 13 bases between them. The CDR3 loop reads CAAGNTPEAFF. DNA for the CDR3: TGTGCCGCGGGGAATACCCCTGAAGCTTTCTTT.

The CDR3 region is CASSLITDTQYF. The CDR3 bases are TGTGCCAGCAGCTTAATCACAGATACGCAGTATTTT. The chain couples TRBV7-2 to TRBJ2-3; the D is unclear. Deletions cut 2 bases from V and 2 bases from J, with 2 bases between. Germline V gene data show CDR1 as SGHTA and CDR2 as FQGNSA. There are 12 residues in the CDR3.

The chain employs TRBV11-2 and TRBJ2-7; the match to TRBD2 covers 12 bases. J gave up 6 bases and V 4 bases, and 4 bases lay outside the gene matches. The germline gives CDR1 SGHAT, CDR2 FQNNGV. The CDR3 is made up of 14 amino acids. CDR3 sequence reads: CASSSGLAGFEQYF. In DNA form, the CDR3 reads TGTGCCAGCAGCTCGGGACTAGCGGGCTTCGAGCAGTACTTC.

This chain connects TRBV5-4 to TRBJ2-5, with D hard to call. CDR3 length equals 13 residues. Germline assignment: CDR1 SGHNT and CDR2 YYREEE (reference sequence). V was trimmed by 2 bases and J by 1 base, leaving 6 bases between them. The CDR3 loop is CASSLTFQETQYF. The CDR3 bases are TGTGCCAGCAGCTTAACCTTCCAAGAGACCCAGTACTTC.

CDR3 loop: CASSRGPGGQNNEQFF. The CDR3 nucleotides read TGCGCCAGCAGCCGGGGCCCAGGGGGCCAGAATAATGAGCAGTTCTTC. The chain uses TRBV5-1 and TRBJ2-1; 8 bases line up with TRBD1. This CDR3 has 16 amino acids. From germline, CDR1 is SGHRS and CDR2 YFSETQ. Unmatched junction bases numbered 13, after V lost 4 bases and J lost 7 bases.

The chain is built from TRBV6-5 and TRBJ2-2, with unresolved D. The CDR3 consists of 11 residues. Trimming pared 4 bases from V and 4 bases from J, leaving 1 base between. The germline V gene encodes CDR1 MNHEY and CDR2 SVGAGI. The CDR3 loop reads CASSSTGELFF. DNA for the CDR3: TGTGCCAGCAGTTCCACCGGGGAGCTGTTTTTT.

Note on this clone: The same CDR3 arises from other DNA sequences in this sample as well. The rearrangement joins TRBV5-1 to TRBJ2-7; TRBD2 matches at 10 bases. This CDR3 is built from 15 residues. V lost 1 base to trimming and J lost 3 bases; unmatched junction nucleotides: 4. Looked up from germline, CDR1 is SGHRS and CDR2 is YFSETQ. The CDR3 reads CASSLTSGTHYEQYF. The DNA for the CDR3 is TGCGCCAGCAGCTTGACTAGCGGGACGCACTACGAGCAGTACTTC. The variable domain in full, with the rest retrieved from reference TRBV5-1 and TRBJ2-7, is KAGVTQTPRYLIKTRGQQVTLSCSPISGHRSVSWYQQTPGQGLQFLFEYFSETQRNKGNFPGRFSGRQFSNSRSEMNVSTLELGDSALYLCASSLTSGTHYEQYFGPGTRLTVT.

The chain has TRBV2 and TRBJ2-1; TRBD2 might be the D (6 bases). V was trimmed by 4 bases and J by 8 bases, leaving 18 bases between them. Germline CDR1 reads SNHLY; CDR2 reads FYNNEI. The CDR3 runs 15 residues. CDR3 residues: CASSGGEVSSHEQFF. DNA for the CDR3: TGTGCCAGCAGTGGGGGGGAGGTATCCTCCCATGAGCAGTTCTTC.

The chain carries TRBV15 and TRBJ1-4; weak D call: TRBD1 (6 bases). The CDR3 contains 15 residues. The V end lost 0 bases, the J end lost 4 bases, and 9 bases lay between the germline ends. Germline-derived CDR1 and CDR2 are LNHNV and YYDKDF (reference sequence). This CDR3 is CATSREDSGNEKLFF. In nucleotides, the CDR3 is TGTGCCACCAGCAGAGAGGACAGTGGTAATGAAAAACTGTTTTTT.

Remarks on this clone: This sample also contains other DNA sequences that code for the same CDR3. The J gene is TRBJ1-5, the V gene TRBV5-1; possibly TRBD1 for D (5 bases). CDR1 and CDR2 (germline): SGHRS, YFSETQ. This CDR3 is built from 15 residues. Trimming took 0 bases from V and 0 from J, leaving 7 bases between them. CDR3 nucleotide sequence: TGCGCCAGCAGCTTGGACGGGGGTAGCAATCAGCCCCAGCATTTT. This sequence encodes CASSLDGGSNQPQHF.

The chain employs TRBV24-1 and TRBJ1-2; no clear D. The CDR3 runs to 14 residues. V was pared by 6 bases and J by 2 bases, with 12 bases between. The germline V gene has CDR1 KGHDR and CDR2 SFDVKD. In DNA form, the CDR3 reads TGTGCCACCAGTCCACGGACCGCAAACTATGGCTACACCTTC. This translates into CATSPRTANYGYTF.

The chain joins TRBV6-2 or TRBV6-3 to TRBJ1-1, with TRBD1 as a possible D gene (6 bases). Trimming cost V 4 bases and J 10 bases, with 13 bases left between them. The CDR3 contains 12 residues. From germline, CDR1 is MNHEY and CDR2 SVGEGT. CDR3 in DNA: TGTGCCAGCAGTTCCCAGGGGAACGGAGCTTTCTTT. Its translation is CASSSQGNGAFF.

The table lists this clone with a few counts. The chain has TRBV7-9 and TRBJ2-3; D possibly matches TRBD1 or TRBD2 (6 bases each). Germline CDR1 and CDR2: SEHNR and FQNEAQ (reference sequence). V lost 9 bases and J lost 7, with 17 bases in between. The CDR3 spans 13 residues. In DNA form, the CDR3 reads TGTGCCAGTCAGACCGGGGGCGGGAATACGCAGTATTTT. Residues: CASQTGGGNTQYF.

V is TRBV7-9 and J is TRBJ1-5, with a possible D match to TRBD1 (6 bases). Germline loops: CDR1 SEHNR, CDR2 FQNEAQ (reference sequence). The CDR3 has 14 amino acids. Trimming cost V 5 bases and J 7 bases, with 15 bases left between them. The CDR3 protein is CASSEGQRRQPQHF. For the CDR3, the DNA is TGTGCCAGCAGCGAAGGACAGAGGAGGCAGCCCCAGCATTTT.

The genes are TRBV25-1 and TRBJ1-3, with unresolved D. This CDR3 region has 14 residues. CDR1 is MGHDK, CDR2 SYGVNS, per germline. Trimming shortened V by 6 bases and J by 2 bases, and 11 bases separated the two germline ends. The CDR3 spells CASRGQGPGNTIYF. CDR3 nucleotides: TGTGCCAGCAGGGGTCAAGGCCCTGGAAACACCATATATTTT.

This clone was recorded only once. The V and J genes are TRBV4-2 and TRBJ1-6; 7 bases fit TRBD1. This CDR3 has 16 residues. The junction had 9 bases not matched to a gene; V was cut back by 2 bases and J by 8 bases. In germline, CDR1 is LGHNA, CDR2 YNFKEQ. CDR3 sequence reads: CASSQPQGVRDSPLHF. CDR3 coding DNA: TGTGCCAGCAGCCAACCCCAGGGGGTTCGAGATTCACCCCTCCACTTT.

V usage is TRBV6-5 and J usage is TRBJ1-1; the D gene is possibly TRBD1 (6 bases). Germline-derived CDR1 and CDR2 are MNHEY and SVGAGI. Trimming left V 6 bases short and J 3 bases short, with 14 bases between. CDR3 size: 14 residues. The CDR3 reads CASRPQGSDTEAFF. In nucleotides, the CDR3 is TGTGCCAGCAGACCACAGGGCTCGGACACTGAAGCTTTCTTT.

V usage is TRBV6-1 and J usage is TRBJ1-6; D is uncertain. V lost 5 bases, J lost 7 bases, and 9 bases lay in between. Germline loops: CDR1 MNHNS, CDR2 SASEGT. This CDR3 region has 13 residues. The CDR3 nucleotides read TGTGCCAGCAGTTGGGGAGACAATTCACCCCTCCACTTT. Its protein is CASSWGDNSPLHF.

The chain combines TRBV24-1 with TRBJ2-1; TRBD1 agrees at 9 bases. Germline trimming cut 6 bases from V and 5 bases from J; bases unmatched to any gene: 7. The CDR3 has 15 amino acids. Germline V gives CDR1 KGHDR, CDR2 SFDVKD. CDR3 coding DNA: TGTGCCACCAGTCAGGGACAGGGAATTGACAATGAGCAGTTCTTC. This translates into CATSQGQGIDNEQFF.

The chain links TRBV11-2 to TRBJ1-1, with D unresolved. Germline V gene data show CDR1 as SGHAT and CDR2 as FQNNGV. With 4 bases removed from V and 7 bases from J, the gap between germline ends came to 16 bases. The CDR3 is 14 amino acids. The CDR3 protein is CASSSPRSQREAFF. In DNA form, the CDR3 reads TGTGCCAGCAGCTCACCGCGGTCTCAGCGTGAAGCTTTCTTT. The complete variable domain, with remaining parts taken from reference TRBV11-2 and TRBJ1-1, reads EAGVAQSPRYKIIEKRQSVAFWCNPISGHATLYWYQQILGQGPKLLIQFQNNGVVDDSQLPKDRFSAERLKGVDSTLKIQPAKLEDSAVYLCASSSPRSQREAFFGQGTRLTVV.